One sample yielded the 24 T cell receptor beta chains listed below, sequenced in a study of T-cell reconstitution after alpha-beta-depleted transplantation in children. Library preparation (for TCRbeta) was performed with unique molecular identifiers. MiXCR was run by TCRdb on the PCR reads, yielding one entry per CDR3 protein. The table has a few hundred thousand distinct CDR3 sequences, about a tenth seen once; the top ten hold 2% to 3%. The sample here was PBMCs from the stem cell graft donor, taken from the stem cell graft. The receptors shown here come from a human donor who donated a stem cell graft to a child with acute lymphoblastic leukemia.

CDR3 in amino acids: CASSLESGELFF. The DNA of the CDR3 is TGCGCCAGCAGCTTGGAGTCCGGGGAGCTGTTTTTT. V is TRBV5-1 and J is TRBJ2-2; no reliable D call. Per the germline V gene, CDR1 is SGHRS and CDR2 is YFSETQ. The CDR3 runs 12 residues. The germline V and J ends were trimmed by 0 bases and 6 bases, with 3 bases remaining between them.

The chain is built from TRBV3-1 and TRBJ2-1, with a weak D call TRBD2 (6 bases). The length of the CDR3 is 16 residues. Deletions cut 0 bases from V and 6 bases from J, with 15 bases between. Germline V gene data show CDR1 as LGHDT and CDR2 as YNNKEL (reference sequence). In DNA form, the CDR3 reads TGTGCCAGCAGCCAAGATTGGACGGGAGTGGGCAATGAGCAGTTCTTC. It yields the protein CASSQDWTGVGNEQFF.

V gene TRBV5-1 combines with J gene TRBJ2-5; D is undetermined. The CDR3 contains 14 residues. Germline V CDR1 and CDR2: SGHRS, YFSETQ. V dropped 3 bases and J dropped 4 bases, with 13 bases sitting between them. CDR3 sequence: CASSSYAQLETQYF. Here the CDR3 DNA reads TGCGCCAGCAGCTCGTACGCCCAACTAGAGACCCAGTACTTC.

This chain uses TRBV13 with TRBJ2-5, with D perhaps matching TRBD1 (6 bases). The length of the CDR3 is 15 residues. Germline values: CDR1 PRHDT, CDR2 FYEKMQ (reference sequence). The ends were cut back, 4 bases at V and 4 bases at J, with 16 bases in the middle. The CDR3 loop is CASSYGQSRGETQYF. CDR3 DNA: TGTGCCAGCAGCTATGGACAGAGTCGGGGAGAGACCCAGTACTTC.

The rearrangement joins TRBV20-1 to TRBJ2-5; a weak D match, TRBD1 (6 bases). The V and J ends lost 0 bases and 3 bases respectively, with 14 bases between them. The germline V gene has CDR1 DFQATT and CDR2 SNEGSKA (reference sequence). The CDR3 loop spans 15 amino acids. CDR3 nucleotides: TGCAGTGCTAGAGATTCGGTTGGGGGCGAAGAGACCCAGTACTTC. It specifies CSARDSVGGEETQYF.

This chain joins TRBV4-2 and TRBJ2-3; 13 bases fit TRBD2. The germline gives CDR1 LGHNA, CDR2 YNFKEQ. V lost 4 bases to trimming and J lost 4 bases; unmatched junction nucleotides: 8. The CDR3 consists of 17 residues. The CDR3 DNA follows: TGTGCCAGCAGCCTCAGGGGGACTAGCGGGACCCCAGATACGCAGTATTTT. Its protein product is CASSLRGTSGTPDTQYF.

This clonotype was detected a few times. The rearrangement uses TRBV7-2 and TRBJ2-2, with 8 bases fitting TRBD2. V lost 2 bases and J lost 4; bases outside the gene matches: 9. CDR1 is SGHTA, CDR2 FQGNSA, per germline. The CDR3 sequence is 17 residues long. DNA of the CDR3: TGTGCCAGCAGCTTATGGGCTAGCGGGCACGGCACCGGGGAGCTGTTTTTT. Amino acids: CASSLWASGHGTGELFF. The variable domain in full, with the rest retrieved from reference TRBV7-2 and TRBJ2-2, is GAGVSQSPSNKVTEKGKDVELRCDPISGHTALYWYRQSLGQGLEFLIYFQGNSAPDKSGLPSDRFSAERTGGSVSTLTIQRTQQEDSAVYLCASSLWASGHGTGELFFGEGSRLTVL.

This clonotype was picked up many times. This chain joins TRBV6-1 and TRBJ1-5, with D uncertain. V was clipped by 1 base and J by 11 bases, with 27 bases between them. The V gene's germline CDR1 is MNHNS and CDR2 SASEGT. The CDR3 has 18 residues. The CDR3 DNA sequence: TGTGCCAGCAGTGAAGTAAGTGCGTTTTATGGCAGCGATTCAACCCAGCATTTT. This sequence encodes CASSEVSAFYGSDSTQHF.

This clonotype came up many times. The rearrangement links TRBV5-6 to TRBJ1-6; possibly TRBD1 for D (5 bases). The V gene's germline CDR1 is SGHDT and CDR2 YYEEEE. V was clipped by 0 bases and J by 13 bases, with 20 bases between them. This CDR3 comprises 16 residues. The CDR3 region is CASSLEGRGWLNPLHF. CDR3 bases: TGTGCCAGCAGCTTGGAGGGTAGGGGATGGTTGAATCCCCTCCACTTT.

This clonotype was found many times. The rearrangement joins TRBV5-1 to TRBJ2-7; D could derive from TRBD1 or TRBD2 (5 bases each). Germline assignment: CDR1 SGHRS and CDR2 YFSETQ. V lost 1 base, J lost 4 bases, and 12 bases lay in between. The CDR3 spans 14 residues. The CDR3 here is CASSLSGTSYEQYF. The DNA of the CDR3 is TGCGCCAGCAGCTTGAGTGGGACCTCTTACGAGCAGTACTTC. Looking up the rest from reference TRBV5-1 and TRBJ2-7 gives the full variable domain: KAGVTQTPRYLIKTRGQQVTLSCSPISGHRSVSWYQQTPGQGLQFLFEYFSETQRNKGNFPGRFSGRQFSNSRSEMNVSTLELGDSALYLCASSLSGTSYEQYFGPGTRLTVT.

The table lists this clonotype with a few counts. This chain links TRBV6-5 with TRBJ2-5, with 9 bases identical to TRBD1. J was trimmed by 0 bases and V by 4 bases; bases with no gene match: 6. The germline gives CDR1 MNHEY, CDR2 SVGAGI. The length of the CDR3 is 16 residues. The DNA of the CDR3 is TGTGCCAGCAGTTGGACAGGGGCCCTGTACCAAGAGACCCAGTACTTC. Translation: CASSWTGALYQETQYF.

This clonotype was seen more than once but under ten times. The chain couples TRBV24-1 to TRBJ2-2; the D gene is possibly TRBD1 (5 bases). Germline V lookup: CDR1 KGHDR, CDR2 SFDVKD. The CDR3 length is 15 residues. Trimming cost V 4 bases and J 2 bases, with 10 bases left between them. In nucleotides, the CDR3 is TGTGCCACCAGTGAGAGTCAGGGCAACACCGGGGAGCTGTTTTTT. Translated, it gives CATSESQGNTGELFF.

The chain is built from TRBV10-3 and TRBJ2-1, with TRBD2 identical over 7 bases. Germline trimming cut 8 bases from V and 2 bases from J; bases unmatched to any gene: 9. CDR3 length: 15 amino acids. Germline CDR1 is ENHRY and CDR2 is SYGVKD. The CDR3 loop is CAIGPPSGTYNEQFF. CDR3 nucleotides: TGTGCCATCGGCCCCCCGAGCGGGACCTACAATGAGCAGTTCTTC.

The J gene is TRBJ2-3, the V gene TRBV7-8; D gene unclear. CDR3 length equals 17 residues. V was pared by 1 base and J by 4 bases, with 18 bases between. Germline CDR1 SGHVS, CDR2 FQNEAQ. CDR3 coding DNA: TGTGCCAGCAGCTTAGTGGTTAGGGCCGCAAATCCAGATACGCAGTATTTT. Amino acid sequence: CASSLVVRAANPDTQYF. The full variable domain, completed using reference TRBV7-8 and TRBJ2-3, is GAGVSQSPRYKVAKRGQDVALRCDPISGHVSLFWYQQALGQGPEFLTYFQNEAQLDKSGLPSDRFFAERPEGSVSTLKIQRTQQEDSAVYLCASSLVVRAANPDTQYFGPGTRLTVL.

In this sample, this clonotype turned up many times. V is TRBV20-1 and J is TRBJ2-5; 8 bases fit TRBD2. The CDR3 contains 13 residues. Germline V gives CDR1 DFQATT, CDR2 SNEGSKA (reference sequence). The chain's CDR3 is CSGGGDFEETQYF. DNA for the CDR3: TGCAGCGGGGGGGGCGATTTTGAAGAGACCCAGTACTTC.

The chain is built from TRBV15 and TRBJ2-1, with D possibly being TRBD1 (6 bases). V was shortened by 4 bases and J by 10 bases, with 20 bases between the two germline ends. Germline loops: CDR1 LNHNV, CDR2 YYDKDF (reference sequence). This CDR3 spans 15 amino acids. CDR3 sequence: CATSTPTGAGAEQFF. The CDR3 bases are TGTGCCACCAGCACACCGACAGGCGCCGGGGCGGAGCAGTTCTTC.

This clonotype appeared a few times. V gene TRBV27 combines with J gene TRBJ1-1, with 7 bases lining up with TRBD1. V was pared by 6 bases and J by 1 base, with 8 bases of the junction left unmatched. Germline V gene lookup returns CDR1 MNHEY and CDR2 SMNVEV (reference sequence). The CDR3 is 15 amino acids. DNA for the CDR3: TGTGCCAGCAGGGATTGGGACAGCCAGAACACTGAAGCTTTCTTT. This codes for CASRDWDSQNTEAFF.

This rearrangement joins TRBV7-9 to TRBJ2-3; 8 nucleotides line up with TRBD1. Trimming at V came to 4 bases and at J to 3 bases, leaving 9 bases not matched to a gene. CDR3 size: 16 residues. CDR1 and CDR2 (germline): SEHNR, FQNEAQ (reference sequence). The CDR3 DNA sequence: TGTGCCAGCAGCTCACGACAGGGGCGGCGGACAGATACGCAGTATTTT. It translates to CASSSRQGRRTDTQYF.

In this sample, this clonotype turned up many times. The gene calls are TRBV10-3 and TRBJ2-7, with TRBD1 matching over 12 bases. J gave up 5 bases and V 11 bases, and 7 bases lay outside the gene matches. Germline assignment: CDR1 ENHRY and CDR2 SYGVKD. This CDR3 comprises 13 residues. DNA of the CDR3: TGTGCCTATGCCGGGACAGGGGGCAACGAGCAGTACTTC. Residues: CAYAGTGGNEQYF.

This clonotype has more than one count but fewer than ten. The rearrangement links TRBV28 to TRBJ2-3; D remains ambiguous. The CDR3 spans 13 residues. Germline values: CDR1 MDHEN, CDR2 SYDVKM. Trimming took 4 bases from V and 7 from J, leaving 12 bases between them. The CDR3 coding sequence is TGTGCCAGCAGTTCCCACCCCAAAAATACGCAGTATTTT. Its translation is CASSSHPKNTQYF.

V is TRBV20-1 and J is TRBJ1-5, with D perhaps matching TRBD1 (6 bases). The V and J ends lost 2 bases and 7 bases respectively, with 12 bases between them. This CDR3 is 13 amino acids long. Germline V lookup: CDR1 DFQATT, CDR2 SNEGSKA (reference sequence). The CDR3 reads CSARPGGVQPQHF. CDR3 DNA: TGCAGTGCTAGACCCGGGGGCGTGCAGCCCCAGCATTTT.

This clonotype was seen many times. The DNA for the CDR3 is TGTGCCAGCAGTGGGGACGTCTGGGCCAAAAACATTCAGTACTTC. Residues: CASSGDVWAKNIQYF. V gene TRBV28 combines with J gene TRBJ2-4, with D possibly called TRBD1 or TRBD2 (5 bases each). Trimming removed 5 bases from V and 1 base from J, with 12 bases in between. The germline gives CDR1 MDHEN, CDR2 SYDVKM. CDR3 length equals 15 residues.

This clonotype was seen more than once but under ten times. The J gene is TRBJ2-7, the V gene TRBV5-1, with D perhaps matching TRBD2 (6 bases). The ends were cut back, 2 bases at V and 3 bases at J, with 12 bases in the middle. This CDR3 has 14 amino acids. Germline V gene lookup returns CDR1 SGHRS and CDR2 YFSETQ. The CDR3 coding sequence is TGCGCCAGCAGCTTAAACCGGGACTTCTACGAGCAGTACTTC. It encodes CASSLNRDFYEQYF.

Only a few counts were recorded for this clonotype. The chain couples TRBV4-3 to TRBJ2-5, with a tentative D call TRBD2 (7 bases). In germline, CDR1 is LGHNA, CDR2 YSLEER. V lost 4 bases to trimming and J lost 5 bases, with 17 bases between them. The CDR3 has 15 amino acids. CDR3 nucleotides: TGCGCCAGCAGCCTGGGGGGGGGCATTTTGGAGACCCAGTACTTC. It specifies CASSLGGGILETQYF.